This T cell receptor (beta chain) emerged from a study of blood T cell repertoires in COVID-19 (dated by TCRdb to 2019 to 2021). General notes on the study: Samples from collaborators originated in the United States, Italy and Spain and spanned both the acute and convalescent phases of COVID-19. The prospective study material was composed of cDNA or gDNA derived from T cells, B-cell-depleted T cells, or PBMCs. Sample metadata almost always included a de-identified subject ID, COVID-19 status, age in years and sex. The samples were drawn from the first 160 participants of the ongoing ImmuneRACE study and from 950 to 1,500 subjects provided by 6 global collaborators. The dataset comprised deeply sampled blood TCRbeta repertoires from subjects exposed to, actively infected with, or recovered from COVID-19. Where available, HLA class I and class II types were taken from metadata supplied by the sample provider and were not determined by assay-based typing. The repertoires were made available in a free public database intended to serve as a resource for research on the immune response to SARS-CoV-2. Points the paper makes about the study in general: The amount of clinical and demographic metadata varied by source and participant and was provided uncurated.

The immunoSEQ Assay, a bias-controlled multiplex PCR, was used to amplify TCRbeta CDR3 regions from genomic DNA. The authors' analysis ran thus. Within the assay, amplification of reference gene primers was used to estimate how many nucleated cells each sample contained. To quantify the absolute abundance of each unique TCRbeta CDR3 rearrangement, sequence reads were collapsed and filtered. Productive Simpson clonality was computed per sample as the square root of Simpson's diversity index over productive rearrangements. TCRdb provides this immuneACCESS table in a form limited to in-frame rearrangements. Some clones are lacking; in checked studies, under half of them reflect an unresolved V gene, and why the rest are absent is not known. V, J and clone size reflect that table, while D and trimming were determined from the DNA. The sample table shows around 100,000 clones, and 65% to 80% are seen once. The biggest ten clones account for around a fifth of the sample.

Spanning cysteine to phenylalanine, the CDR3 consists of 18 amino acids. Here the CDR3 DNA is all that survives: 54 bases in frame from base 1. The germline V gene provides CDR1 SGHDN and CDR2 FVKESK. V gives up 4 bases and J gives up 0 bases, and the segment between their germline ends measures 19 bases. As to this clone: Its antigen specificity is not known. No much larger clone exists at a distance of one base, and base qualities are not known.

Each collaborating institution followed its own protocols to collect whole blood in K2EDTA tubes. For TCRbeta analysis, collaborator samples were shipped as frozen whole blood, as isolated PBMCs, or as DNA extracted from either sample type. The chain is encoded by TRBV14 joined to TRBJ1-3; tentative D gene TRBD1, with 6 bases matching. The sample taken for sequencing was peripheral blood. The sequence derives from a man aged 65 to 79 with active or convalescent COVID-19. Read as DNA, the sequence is TGTGCCAGCAGCCGACGTCAGGGGCCGTTCACCTCTGGAAACACCATATATTTT. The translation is CASSRRQGPFTSGNTIYF.